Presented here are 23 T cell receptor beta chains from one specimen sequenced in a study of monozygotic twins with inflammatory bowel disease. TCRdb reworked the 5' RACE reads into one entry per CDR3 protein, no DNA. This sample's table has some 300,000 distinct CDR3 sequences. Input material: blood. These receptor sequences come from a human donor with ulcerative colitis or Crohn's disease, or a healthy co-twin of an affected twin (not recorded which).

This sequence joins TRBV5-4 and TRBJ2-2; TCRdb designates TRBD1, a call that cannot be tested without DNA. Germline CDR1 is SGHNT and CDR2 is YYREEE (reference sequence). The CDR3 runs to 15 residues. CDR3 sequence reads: CASTLWTVRAGELFF.

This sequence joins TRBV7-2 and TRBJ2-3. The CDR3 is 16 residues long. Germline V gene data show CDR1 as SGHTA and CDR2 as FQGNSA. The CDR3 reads CASSLGLSGSTDTQYF. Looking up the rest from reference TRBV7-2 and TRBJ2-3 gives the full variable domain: GAGVSQSPSNKVTEKGKDVELRCDPISGHTALYWYRQSLGQGLEFLIYFQGNSAPDKSGLPSDRFSAERTGGSVSTLTIQRTQQEDSAVYLCASSLGLSGSTDTQYFGPGTRLTVL.

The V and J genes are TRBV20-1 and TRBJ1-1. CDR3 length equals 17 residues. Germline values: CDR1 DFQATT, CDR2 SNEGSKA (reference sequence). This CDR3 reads CSAYSSSSVRRNTEAFF.

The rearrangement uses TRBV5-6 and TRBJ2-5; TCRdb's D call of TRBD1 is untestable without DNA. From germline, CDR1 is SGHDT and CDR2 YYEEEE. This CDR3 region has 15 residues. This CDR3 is CASSFDRHHHAHQYF.

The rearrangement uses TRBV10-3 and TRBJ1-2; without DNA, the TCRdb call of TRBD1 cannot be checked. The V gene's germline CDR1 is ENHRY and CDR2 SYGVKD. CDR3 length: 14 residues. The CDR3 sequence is CATTGGAASYGYTF.

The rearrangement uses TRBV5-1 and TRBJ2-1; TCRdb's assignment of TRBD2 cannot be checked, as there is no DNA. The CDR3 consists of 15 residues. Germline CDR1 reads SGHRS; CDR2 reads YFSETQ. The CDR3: CASSLTSGVWNEQFF. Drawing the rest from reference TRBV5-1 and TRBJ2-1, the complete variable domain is KAGVTQTPRYLIKTRGQQVTLSCSPISGHRSVSWYQQTPGQGLQFLFEYFSETQRNKGNFPGRFSGRQFSNSRSEMNVSTLELGDSALYLCASSLTSGVWNEQFFGPGTRLTVL.

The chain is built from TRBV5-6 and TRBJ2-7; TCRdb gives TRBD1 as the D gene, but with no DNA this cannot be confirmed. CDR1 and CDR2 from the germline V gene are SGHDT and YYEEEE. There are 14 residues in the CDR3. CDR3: CASSMWTGMDEQYF.

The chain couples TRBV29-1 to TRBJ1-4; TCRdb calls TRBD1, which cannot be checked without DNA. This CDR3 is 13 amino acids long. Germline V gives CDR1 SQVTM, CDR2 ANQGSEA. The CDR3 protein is CSVADRVGEKLFF.

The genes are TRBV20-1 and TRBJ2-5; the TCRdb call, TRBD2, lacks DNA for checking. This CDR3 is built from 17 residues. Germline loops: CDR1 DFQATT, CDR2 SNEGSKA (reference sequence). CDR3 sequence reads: CSASSLGTSGIRETQYF.

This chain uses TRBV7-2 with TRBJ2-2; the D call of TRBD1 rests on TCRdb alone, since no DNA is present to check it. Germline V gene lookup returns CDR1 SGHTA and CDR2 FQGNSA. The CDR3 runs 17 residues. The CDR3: CASSPESETGNTGELFF.

This chain's CDR3 is CASSLGGTAAGELFF. V gene TRBV28 combines with J gene TRBJ2-2; TCRdb calls TRBD2, which cannot be checked without DNA. The V gene's germline CDR1 is MDHEN and CDR2 SYDVKM. CDR3 length: 15 residues.

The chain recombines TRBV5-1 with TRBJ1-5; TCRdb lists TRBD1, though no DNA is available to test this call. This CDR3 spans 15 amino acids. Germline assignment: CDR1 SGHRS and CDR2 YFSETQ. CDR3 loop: CASSLVSGVHQPQHF.

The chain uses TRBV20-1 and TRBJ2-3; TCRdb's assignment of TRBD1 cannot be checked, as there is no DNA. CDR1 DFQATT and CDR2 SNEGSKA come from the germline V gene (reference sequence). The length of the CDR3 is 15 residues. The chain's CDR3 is CSAAGQETNTDTQYF.

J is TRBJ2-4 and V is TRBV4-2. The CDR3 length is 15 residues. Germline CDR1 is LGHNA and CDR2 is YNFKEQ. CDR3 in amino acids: CASSQRPRDPGIQYF.

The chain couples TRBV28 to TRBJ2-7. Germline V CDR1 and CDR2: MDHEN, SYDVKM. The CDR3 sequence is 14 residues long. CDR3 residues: CASSLHGSSYEQYF. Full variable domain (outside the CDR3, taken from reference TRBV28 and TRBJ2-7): DVKVTQSSRYLVKRTGEKVFLECVQDMDHENMFWYRQDPGLGLRLIYFSYDVKMKEKGDIPEGYSVSREKKERFSLILESASTNQTSMYLCASSLHGSSYEQYFGPGTRLTVT.

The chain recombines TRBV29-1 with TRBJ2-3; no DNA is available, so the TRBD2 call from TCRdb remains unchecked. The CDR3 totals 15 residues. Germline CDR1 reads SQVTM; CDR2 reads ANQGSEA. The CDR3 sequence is CSVDLQRGGSDTQYF.

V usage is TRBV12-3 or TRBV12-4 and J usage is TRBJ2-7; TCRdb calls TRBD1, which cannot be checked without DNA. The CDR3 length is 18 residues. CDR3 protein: CASSPQELGQGFPREQYF.

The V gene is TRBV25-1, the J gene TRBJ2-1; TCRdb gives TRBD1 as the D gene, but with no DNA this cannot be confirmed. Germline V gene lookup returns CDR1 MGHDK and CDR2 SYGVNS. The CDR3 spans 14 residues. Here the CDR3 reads CASSETGAYNEQFF.

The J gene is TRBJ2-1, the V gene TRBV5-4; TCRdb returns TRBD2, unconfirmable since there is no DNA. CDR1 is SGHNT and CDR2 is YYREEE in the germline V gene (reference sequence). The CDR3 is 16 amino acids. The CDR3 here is CASRAGTSGGKYEQFF.

The chain's CDR3 is CASSMNGRSSYNEQFF. The chain employs TRBV19 and TRBJ2-1. CDR1 and CDR2 from the germline V gene are LNHDA and SQIVND (reference sequence). This CDR3 comprises 16 residues.

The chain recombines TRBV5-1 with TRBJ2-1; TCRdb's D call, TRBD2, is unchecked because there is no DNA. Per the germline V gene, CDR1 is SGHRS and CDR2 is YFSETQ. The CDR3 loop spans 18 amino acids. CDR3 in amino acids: CASSLRLVAGGSYNEQFF.

The CDR3: CASSSGEIGLAGAGELFF. The rearrangement joins TRBV5-1 to TRBJ2-2; as DNA is missing, the TRBD2 call by TCRdb cannot be tested. The germline CDR1 and CDR2 sequences are SGHRS and YFSETQ. The CDR3 runs 18 residues.

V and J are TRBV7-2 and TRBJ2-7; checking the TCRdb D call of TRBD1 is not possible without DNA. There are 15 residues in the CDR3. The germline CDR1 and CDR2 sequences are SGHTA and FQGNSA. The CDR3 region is CASSPDGGSTYEQYF. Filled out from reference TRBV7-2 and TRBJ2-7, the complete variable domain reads GAGVSQSPSNKVTEKGKDVELRCDPISGHTALYWYRQSLGQGLEFLIYFQGNSAPDKSGLPSDRFSAERTGGSVSTLTIQRTQQEDSAVYLCASSPDGGSTYEQYFGPGTRLTVT.